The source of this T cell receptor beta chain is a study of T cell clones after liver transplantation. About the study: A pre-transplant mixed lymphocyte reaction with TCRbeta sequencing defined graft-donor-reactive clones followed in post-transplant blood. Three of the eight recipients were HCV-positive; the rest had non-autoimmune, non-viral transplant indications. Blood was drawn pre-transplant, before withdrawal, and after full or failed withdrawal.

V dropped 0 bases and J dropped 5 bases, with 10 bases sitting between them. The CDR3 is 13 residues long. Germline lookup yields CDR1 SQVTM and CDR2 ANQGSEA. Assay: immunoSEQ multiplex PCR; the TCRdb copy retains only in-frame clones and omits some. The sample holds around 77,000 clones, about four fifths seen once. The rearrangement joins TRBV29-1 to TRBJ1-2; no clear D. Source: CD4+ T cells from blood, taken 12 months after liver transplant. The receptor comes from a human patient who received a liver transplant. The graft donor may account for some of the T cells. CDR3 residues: CSVEDSGGYGYTF. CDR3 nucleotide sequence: TGCAGCGTTGAAGATTCGGGAGGATATGGCTACACCTTC.